This entry describes one TCR beta chain. These data are taken from a study of blood T cell repertoires in COVID-19. Study overall: Samples taken during acute and convalescent COVID-19 were collected in the United States, Italy and Spain. PBMCs, B-cell-depleted T cells, or T cells were the source of the cDNA or gDNA that made up the material.

In the study's own analysis: Estimated nucleated cell counts came from reference gene primer amplification. The data were produced by immunoSEQ multiplex PCR, yet TCRdb's version contains in-frame clones alone and is incomplete. From that table come the V and J calls and clone size; the DNA was used to work out D and trimming. Of roughly 200,000 clones in the sample, about 88% were seen once. The TCR was taken from a man in his late teens or twenties with active or convalescent COVID-19. The sample comprised peripheral blood.

The chain's CDR3 is CASSLPFDSPEQYF. CDR3 coding DNA: TGTGCCAGCAGTCTCCCTTTCGACAGCCCCGAGCAGTACTTC. The chain joins TRBV2 to TRBJ2-7, with D tentatively TRBD1 (5 bases). The CDR3 runs to 14 residues. CDR1 and CDR2 (germline): SNHLY, FYNNEI. Trimming pared 5 bases from V and 6 bases from J, leaving 17 bases between.